This TCR beta chain derives from a study of T cells in Graves' hyperthyroidism and ophthalmopathy. Per germline, CDR1 SGHAT and CDR2 FQNNGV. V shed 3 bases and J shed 4 bases, with 5 bases lying between them. This CDR3 is 12 amino acids long. Amplification of TCR beta CDR3 regions was performed using RNA transcripts as template. An initial round of RT-PCR targeting the TCR CDR3 relied on the HTBI primer set. TCRdb itself ran the multiplex PCR reads through MiXCR, one entry per CDR3 protein. The profile shows hundreds of thousands of distinct CDR3 sequences, about 20% of them singletons. This clonotype was counted only a few times.

The rearrangement links TRBV11-2 to TRBJ2-3; unclear D gene. Sequencing input: blood. This TCR derives from a man aged 25-45 years with Graves' ophthalmopathy. The CDR3: CASSFNPDTQYF. Written as DNA, the CDR3 is TGTGCCAGCAGCTTCAACCCAGATACGCAGTATTTT.